The 4 T cell receptor beta chains below come from one sample, sequenced in a study of blood T cells in healthy people across ages. Alongside a J-beta primer mix, a sample-barcoded 5' primer served in a second PCR lasting roughly 7 to 12 cycles. TCRdb passed the 5' RACE reads through MiXCR, listing each CDR3 protein once. The table includes 1.8 million or so distinct CDR3 sequences, about 39% detected once. The specimen was blood. The receptors come from a human donor in good health.

The chain combines TRBV11-2 with TRBJ2-1, with 14 bases aligning to TRBD2. The CDR3 is 15 amino acids. V dropped 5 bases and J dropped 8; count of bases not matched to a gene: 5. The germline V gene encodes CDR1 SGHAT and CDR2 FQNNGV. The CDR3 bases are TGTGCCAGCAGCCCGACTAGCGGGGGGGGTGATGAGCAGTTCTTC. Protein: CASSPTSGGGDEQFF.

This clonotype was observed a handful of times. V and J are TRBV5-1 and TRBJ2-1, with no clear D. The germline V and J ends were trimmed by 2 bases and 0 bases, with 15 bases remaining between them. In germline, CDR1 is SGHRS, CDR2 YFSETQ. This CDR3 has 17 residues. CDR3 loop: CASSFFWQLSSYNEQFF. The CDR3 DNA reads TGCGCCAGCAGCTTTTTCTGGCAGCTGAGCTCCTACAATGAGCAGTTCTTC.

V and J are TRBV4-1 and TRBJ2-1; a possible D gene is TRBD1 (6 bases). Trimming removed 1 base at V and 5 bases at J, with 12 bases between. The length of the CDR3 is 15 residues. CDR1 MGHRA and CDR2 YSYEKL come from the germline V gene. The CDR3 here is CASSQVARGNNEQFF. CDR3 DNA: TGCGCCAGCAGCCAAGTTGCCAGGGGCAACAATGAGCAGTTCTTC.

In its sample, this clonotype was seen a few times. The chain has TRBV3-1 and TRBJ2-3, with 8 nucleotides matching TRBD2. From germline, CDR1 is LGHDT and CDR2 YNNKEL (reference sequence). The CDR3 loop spans 15 amino acids. V dropped 3 bases and J dropped 3; count of bases not matched to a gene: 5. The CDR3 DNA follows: TGTGCCAGCAGCCAGGGACTAGTATCGACAGATACGCAGTATTTT. Translated: CASSQGLVSTDTQYF.